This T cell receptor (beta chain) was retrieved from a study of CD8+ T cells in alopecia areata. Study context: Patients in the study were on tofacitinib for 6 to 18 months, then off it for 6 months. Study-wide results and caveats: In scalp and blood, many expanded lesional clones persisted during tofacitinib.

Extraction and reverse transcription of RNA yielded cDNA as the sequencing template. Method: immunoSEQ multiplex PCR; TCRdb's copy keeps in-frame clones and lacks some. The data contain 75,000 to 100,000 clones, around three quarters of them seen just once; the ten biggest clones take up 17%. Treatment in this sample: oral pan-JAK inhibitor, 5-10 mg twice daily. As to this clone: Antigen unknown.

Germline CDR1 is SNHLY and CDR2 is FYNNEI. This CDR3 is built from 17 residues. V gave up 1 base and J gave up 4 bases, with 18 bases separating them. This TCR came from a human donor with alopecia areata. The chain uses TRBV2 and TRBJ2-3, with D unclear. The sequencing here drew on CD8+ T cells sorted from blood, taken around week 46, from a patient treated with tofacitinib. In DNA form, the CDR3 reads TGTGCCAGCAGTGAAGGATTGTCTTGGGGAAAGGCAGATACGCAGTATTTT. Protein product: CASSEGLSWGKADTQYF.